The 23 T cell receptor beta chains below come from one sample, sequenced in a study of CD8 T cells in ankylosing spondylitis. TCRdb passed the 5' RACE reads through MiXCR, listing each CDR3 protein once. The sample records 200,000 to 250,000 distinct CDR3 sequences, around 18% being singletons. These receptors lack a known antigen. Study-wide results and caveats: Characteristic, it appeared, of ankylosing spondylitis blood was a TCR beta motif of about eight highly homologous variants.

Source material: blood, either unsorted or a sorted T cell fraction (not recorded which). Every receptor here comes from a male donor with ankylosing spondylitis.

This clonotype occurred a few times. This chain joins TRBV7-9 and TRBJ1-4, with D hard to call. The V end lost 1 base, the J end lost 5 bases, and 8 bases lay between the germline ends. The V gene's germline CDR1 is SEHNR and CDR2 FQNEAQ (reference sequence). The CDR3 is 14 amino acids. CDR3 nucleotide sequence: TGTGCCAGCAGCTTAGTTCAAGGAAATGAAAAACTGTTTTTT. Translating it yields CASSLVQGNEKLFF.

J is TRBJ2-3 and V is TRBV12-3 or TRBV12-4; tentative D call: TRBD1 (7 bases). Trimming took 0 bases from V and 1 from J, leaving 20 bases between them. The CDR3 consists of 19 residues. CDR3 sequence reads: CASSLALFLEGAGTDTQYF. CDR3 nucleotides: TGTGCCAGCAGTTTAGCGCTTTTTCTGGAGGGGGCCGGCACAGATACGCAGTATTTT.

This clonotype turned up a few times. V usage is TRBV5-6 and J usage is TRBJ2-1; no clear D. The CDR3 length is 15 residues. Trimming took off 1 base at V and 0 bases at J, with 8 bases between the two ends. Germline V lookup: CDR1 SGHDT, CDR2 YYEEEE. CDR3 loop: CASSLSRSSYNEQFF. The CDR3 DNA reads TGTGCCAGCAGCTTGTCCAGGAGCTCCTACAATGAGCAGTTCTTC.

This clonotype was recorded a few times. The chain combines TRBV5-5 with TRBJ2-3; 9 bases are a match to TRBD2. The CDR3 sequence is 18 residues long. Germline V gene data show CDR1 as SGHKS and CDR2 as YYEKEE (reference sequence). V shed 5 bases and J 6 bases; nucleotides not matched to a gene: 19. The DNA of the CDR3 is TGTGCCAGCAGGACTCCGGGACTAGCAGCCGGTTATGACGATACGCAGTATTTT. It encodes CASRTPGLAAGYDDTQYF.

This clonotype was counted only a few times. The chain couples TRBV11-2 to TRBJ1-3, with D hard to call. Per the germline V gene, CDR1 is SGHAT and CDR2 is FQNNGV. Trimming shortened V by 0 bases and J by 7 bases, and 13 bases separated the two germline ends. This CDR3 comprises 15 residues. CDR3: CASSLDPSGGNTIYF. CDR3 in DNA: TGTGCCAGCAGCTTAGATCCGTCGGGAGGTAACACCATATATTTT.

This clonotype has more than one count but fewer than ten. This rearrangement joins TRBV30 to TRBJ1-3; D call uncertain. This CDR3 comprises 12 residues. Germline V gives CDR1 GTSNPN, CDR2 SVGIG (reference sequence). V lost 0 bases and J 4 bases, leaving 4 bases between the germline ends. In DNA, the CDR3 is TGTGCCTGGAGTGTTGGAGGAAACACCATATATTTT. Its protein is CAWSVGGNTIYF.

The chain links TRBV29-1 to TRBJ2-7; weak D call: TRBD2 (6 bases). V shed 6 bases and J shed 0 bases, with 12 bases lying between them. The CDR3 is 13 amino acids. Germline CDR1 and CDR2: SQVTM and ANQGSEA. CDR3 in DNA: TGCAGCGTATGGGGGGATAGCTCCTACGAGCAGTACTTC. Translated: CSVWGDSSYEQYF.

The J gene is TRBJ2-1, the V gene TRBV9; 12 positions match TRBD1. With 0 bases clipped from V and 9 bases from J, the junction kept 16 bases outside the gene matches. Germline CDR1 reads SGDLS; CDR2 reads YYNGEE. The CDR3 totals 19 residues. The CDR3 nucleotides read TGTGCCAGCAGCGTAGAGTTATTTGGGGACAGGGGGCTGGTGAGTGAGCAGTTCTTC. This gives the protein CASSVELFGDRGLVSEQFF.

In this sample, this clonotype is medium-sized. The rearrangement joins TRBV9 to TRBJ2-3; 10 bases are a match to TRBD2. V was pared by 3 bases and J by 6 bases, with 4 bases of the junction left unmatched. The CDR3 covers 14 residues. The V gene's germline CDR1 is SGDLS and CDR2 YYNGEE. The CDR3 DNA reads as TGTGCCAGCAGCGCTAGCGGGAGTTCGGATACGCAGTATTTT. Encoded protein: CASSASGSSDTQYF.

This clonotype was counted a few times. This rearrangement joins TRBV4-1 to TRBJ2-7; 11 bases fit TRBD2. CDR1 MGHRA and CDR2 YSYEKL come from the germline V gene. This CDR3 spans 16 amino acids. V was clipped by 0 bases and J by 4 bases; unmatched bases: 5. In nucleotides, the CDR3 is TGCGCCAGCAGCCAAGATGCTCTAGCGGGAGGTTACGAGCAGTACTTC. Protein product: CASSQDALAGGYEQYF.

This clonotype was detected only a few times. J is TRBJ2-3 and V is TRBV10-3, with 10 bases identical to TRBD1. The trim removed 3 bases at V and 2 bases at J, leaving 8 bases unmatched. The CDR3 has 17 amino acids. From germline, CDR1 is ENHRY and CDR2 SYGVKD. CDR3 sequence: CAISDSPGQGHTDTQYF. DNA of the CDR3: TGTGCCATCAGTGACTCTCCGGGACAGGGGCACACAGATACGCAGTATTTT.

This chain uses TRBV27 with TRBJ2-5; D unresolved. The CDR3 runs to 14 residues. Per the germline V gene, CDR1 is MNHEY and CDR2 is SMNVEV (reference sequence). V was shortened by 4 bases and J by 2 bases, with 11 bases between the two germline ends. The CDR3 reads CASSSTTQQETQYF. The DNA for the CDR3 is TGTGCCAGCAGTTCCACGACTCAGCAAGAGACCCAGTACTTC.

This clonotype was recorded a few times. This CDR3 reads CASSLGLAGDSSTDTQYF. CDR3 DNA: TGTGCCAGCAGTCTAGGACTAGCGGGAGATTCTAGCACAGATACGCAGTATTTT. The rearrangement links TRBV28 to TRBJ2-3; 13 nucleotides agree with TRBD2. This CDR3 is 18 amino acids long. Germline-derived CDR1 and CDR2 are MDHEN and SYDVKM. Trimming at V came to 5 bases and at J to 0 bases, leaving 8 bases not matched to a gene.

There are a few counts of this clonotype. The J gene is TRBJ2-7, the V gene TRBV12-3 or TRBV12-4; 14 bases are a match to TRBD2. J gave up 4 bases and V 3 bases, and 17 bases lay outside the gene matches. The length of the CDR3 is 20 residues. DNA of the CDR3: TGTGCCAGCAGTTTTTACTACGCGACTAGCGGGGGGGGTAGAGGGTACGAGCAGTACTTC. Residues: CASSFYYATSGGGRGYEQYF.

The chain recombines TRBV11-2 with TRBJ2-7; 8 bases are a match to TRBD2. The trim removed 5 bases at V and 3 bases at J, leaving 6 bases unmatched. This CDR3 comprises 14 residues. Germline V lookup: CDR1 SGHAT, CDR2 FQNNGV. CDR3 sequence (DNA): TGTGCCAGCAGCCCCTTTGCGGGGGGCTACGAGCAGTACTTC. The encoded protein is CASSPFAGGYEQYF.

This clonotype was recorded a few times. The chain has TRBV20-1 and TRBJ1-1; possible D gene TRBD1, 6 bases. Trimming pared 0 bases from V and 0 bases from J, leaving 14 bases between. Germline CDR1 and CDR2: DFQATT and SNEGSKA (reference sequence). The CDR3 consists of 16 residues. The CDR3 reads CSARDVGALMNTEAFF. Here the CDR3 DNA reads TGCAGTGCTAGAGATGTGGGGGCGCTTATGAACACTGAAGCTTTCTTT.

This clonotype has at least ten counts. The CDR3 protein is CASTTSTFNEQFF. The CDR3 DNA reads TGTGCCAGCACTACTAGCACATTCAATGAGCAGTTCTTC. The chain uses TRBV2 and TRBJ2-1, with D perhaps TRBD2 (6 bases). Germline V gives CDR1 SNHLY, CDR2 FYNNEI. Trimming stripped 7 bases from V and 6 bases from J, with 13 bases between. This CDR3 is 13 amino acids long.

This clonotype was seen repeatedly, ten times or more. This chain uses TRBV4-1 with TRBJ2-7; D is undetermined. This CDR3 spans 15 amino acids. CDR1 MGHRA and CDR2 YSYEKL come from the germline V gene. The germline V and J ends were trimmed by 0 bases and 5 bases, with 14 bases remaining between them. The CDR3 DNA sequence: TGCGCCAGCAGCCAAGAAAGTAGGCAGAAGGACGAGCAGTACTTC. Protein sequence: CASSQESRQKDEQYF.

CDR3 loop: CATSRGGVYEQFF. The DNA for the CDR3 is TGTGCCACCAGCAGAGGGGGCGTCTATGAGCAGTTCTTC. This rearrangement joins TRBV15 to TRBJ2-1; the D gene is possibly TRBD1 (5 bases). The CDR3 has 13 amino acids. V lost 1 base and J lost 8, with 9 bases in between. Germline V lookup: CDR1 LNHNV, CDR2 YYDKDF (reference sequence).

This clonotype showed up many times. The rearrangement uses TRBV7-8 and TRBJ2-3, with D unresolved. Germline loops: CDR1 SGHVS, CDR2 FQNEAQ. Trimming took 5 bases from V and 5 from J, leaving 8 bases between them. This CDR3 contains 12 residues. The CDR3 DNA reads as TGTGCCAGCAGCATTGCCGTAGATACGCAGTATTTT. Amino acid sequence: CASSIAVDTQYF. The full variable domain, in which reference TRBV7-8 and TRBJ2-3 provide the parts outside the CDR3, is GAGVSQSPRYKVAKRGQDVALRCDPISGHVSLFWYQQALGQGPEFLTYFQNEAQLDKSGLPSDRFFAERPEGSVSTLKIQRTQQEDSAVYLCASSIAVDTQYFGPGTRLTVL.

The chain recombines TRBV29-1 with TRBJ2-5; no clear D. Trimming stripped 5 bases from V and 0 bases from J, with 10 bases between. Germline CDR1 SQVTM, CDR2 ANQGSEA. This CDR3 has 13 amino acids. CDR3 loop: CSVSLPYQETQYF. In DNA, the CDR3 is TGCAGCGTTAGCCTGCCGTACCAAGAGACCCAGTACTTC.

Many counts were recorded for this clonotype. CDR3: CASSLEFSGPMGELFF. The CDR3 nucleotides are TGTGCCAGCAGTTTAGAGTTTTCGGGTCCGATGGGGGAGCTGTTTTTT. This chain uses TRBV12-3 or TRBV12-4 with TRBJ2-2; D not certain. The ends were cut back, 1 base at V and 8 bases at J, with 17 bases in the middle. The CDR3 has 16 residues.

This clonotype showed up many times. CDR3 loop: CSVEAGQGITEAFF. The CDR3 region has the DNA TGCAGCGTTGAAGCTGGACAGGGCATCACTGAAGCTTTCTTT. This chain links TRBV29-1 with TRBJ1-1, with 8 bases identical to TRBD1. The CDR3 extends over 14 amino acids. After removal of 1 base from V and 4 bases from J, the junction contained 5 bases not matched to a gene. Germline loops: CDR1 SQVTM, CDR2 ANQGSEA.